A few counts support the clone carrying this TCR beta chain. This specimen comes from a study of beta chain features in type 1 diabetes. Since all of the isolated RNA was reverse transcribed, expressed TCRB transcripts were what got sequenced. Generated by immunoSEQ multiplex PCR, the TCRdb table keeps only in-frame clones and is missing some. Of 680,000 or so clones detected, 15% to 17% appear once; the ten largest clones hold 0.07% to 0.095%. Germline CDR1 and CDR2: SGHRS and YFSETQ. Deletions cut 5 bases from V and 2 bases from J, with 13 bases between. The CDR3 contains 14 residues. Sequencing was done on a sample of naive CD4+ T cells from blood. J is TRBJ1-1 and V is TRBV5-1; a weak D match, TRBD1 (6 bases). The clonotype originates from a man younger than 35 in good health. For the CDR3, the DNA is TGCGCCAGCAGAGAACCGGGACAAAACACTGAAGCTTTCTTT. Amino acid sequence: CASREPGQNTEAFF.